Sequencing of this T cell receptor beta chain was carried out in a study of cytomegalovirus exposure and HLA in healthy donors. Study overall: Ancestry clustering placed around four fifths of approximately 420 genotyped donors in the Caucasian-associated cluster. Study-wide points: Per a prior analysis, the majority of TCR beta V segments were productive roughly 87% or roughly 30% of the time. While the bulk of TCR sequences proved rare, some public TCRs turned up in many donors.

Use of 60 Vbeta and 13 Jbeta primers characterized the PCR. The protocol was immunoSEQ multiplex PCR, while the TCRdb copy is restricted to in-frame clones and leaves out a portion. The sample yields about 140,000 clones, 73% seen once. In regard to this clone: As yet, its antigen is unknown.

Material: PBMCs. This receptor was identified in a woman in her 40s in good health and CMV-seronegative.

CDR3 bases: TGCAGCGTTGAACAGGGCGGGGACACTGAAGCTTTCTTT. It translates to CSVEQGGDTEAFF. V usage is TRBV29-1 and J usage is TRBJ1-1; a weak D match, TRBD1 (5 bases). CDR1 is SQVTM and CDR2 is ANQGSEA in the germline V gene. The CDR3 contains 13 residues. Trimming stripped 2 bases from V and 3 bases from J, with 10 bases between.